This T cell receptor (beta chain) emerged from a study of T cell responses to AZD1222 COVID-19 vaccine. General observations from the study: Without day 14 samples, only post-peak T cell repertoires were studied.

The table came from immunoSEQ multiplex PCR; TCRdb's copy has only in-frame clones and leaves some out. In the table there are about 79,000 clones, approximately 80% of which are singletons. V lost 3 bases and J lost 5, with 23 bases in between. The germline gives CDR1 GTSNPN, CDR2 SVGIG (reference sequence). This CDR3 spans 17 amino acids. For this clone: Antigen specificity is unknown.

Sequenced here: peripheral blood, sampled on day 0 of AZD1222 vaccination. The chain links TRBV30 to TRBJ1-5, with D maybe TRBD1 (5 bases). The origin of this receptor is an adult in good health. CDR3 nucleotide sequence: TGTGCCTGGAGCCGATGGGGGGATGGGGGATCCTATCAGCCCCAGCATTTT. Protein product: CAWSRWGDGGSYQPQHF.